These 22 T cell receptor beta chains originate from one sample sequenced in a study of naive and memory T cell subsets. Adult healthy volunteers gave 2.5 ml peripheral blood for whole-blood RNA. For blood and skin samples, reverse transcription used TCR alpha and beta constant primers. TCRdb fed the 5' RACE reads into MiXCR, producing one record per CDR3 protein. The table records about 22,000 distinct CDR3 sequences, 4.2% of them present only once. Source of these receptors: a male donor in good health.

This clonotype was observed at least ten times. The CDR3 loop reads CATSRAALTRTSGGNEQFF. The DNA of the CDR3 is TGTGCCACCAGCAGAGCGGCCCTAACCCGGACTAGCGGGGGGAATGAGCAGTTCTTC. The rearrangement joins TRBV15 to TRBJ2-1, with 14 bases identical to TRBD2. Looked up from germline, CDR1 is LNHNV and CDR2 is YYDKDF (reference sequence). The CDR3 has 19 residues. With 1 base clipped from V and 7 bases from J, the junction kept 12 bases outside the gene matches. Using reference TRBV15 and TRBJ2-1 for the parts outside the CDR3, the full variable domain is DAMVIQNPRYQVTQFGKPVTLSCSQTLNHNVMYWYQQKSSQAPKLLFHYYDKDFNNEADTPDNFQSRRPNTSFCFLDIRSPGLGDTAMYLCATSRAALTRTSGGNEQFFGPGTRLTVL.

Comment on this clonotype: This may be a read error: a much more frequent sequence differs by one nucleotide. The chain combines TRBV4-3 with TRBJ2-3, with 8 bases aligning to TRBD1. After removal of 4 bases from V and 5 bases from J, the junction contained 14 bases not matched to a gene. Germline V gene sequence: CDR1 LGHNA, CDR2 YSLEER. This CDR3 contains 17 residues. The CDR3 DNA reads TGCGCCAGCAGCCGGGCCGGGACAGGCCCTAGTGGAGATACGCAGTATTTT. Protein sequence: CASSRAGTGPSGDTQYF.

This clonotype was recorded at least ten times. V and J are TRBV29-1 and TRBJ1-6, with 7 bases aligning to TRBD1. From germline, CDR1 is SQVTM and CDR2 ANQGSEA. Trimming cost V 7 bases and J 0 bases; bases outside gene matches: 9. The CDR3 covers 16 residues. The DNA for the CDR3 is TGCAGCGGTCCGGGACAGACCATCTCCTATAATTCACCCCTCCACTTT. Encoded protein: CSGPGQTISYNSPLHF. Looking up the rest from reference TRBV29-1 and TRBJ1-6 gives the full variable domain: SAVISQKPSRDICQRGTSLTIQCQVDSQVTMMFWYRQQPGQSLTLIATANQGSEATYESGFVIDKFPISRPNLTFSTLTVSNMSPEDSSIYLCSGPGQTISYNSPLHFGNGTRLTVT.

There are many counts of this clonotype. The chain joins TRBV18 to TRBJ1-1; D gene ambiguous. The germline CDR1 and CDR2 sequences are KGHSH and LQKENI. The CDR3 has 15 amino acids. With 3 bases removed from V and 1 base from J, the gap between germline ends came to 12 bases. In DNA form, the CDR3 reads TGTGCCAGCTCACCCCGACCGAGGCAGAACACTGAAGCTTTCTTT. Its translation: CASSPRPRQNTEAFF.

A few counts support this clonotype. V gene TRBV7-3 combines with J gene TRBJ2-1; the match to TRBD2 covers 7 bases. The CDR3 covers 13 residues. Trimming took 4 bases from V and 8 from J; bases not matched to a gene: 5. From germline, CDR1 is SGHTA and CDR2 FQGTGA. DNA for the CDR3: TGTGCCAGCAGCTCCCGACTAGCCTATGAGCAGTTCTTC. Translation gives CASSSRLAYEQFF. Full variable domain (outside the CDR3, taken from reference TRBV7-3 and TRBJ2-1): GAGVSQTPSNKVTEKGKYVELRCDPISGHTALYWYRQSLGQGPEFLIYFQGTGAADDSGLPNDRFFAVRPEGSVSTLKIQRTERGDSAVYLCASSSRLAYEQFFGPGTRLTVL.

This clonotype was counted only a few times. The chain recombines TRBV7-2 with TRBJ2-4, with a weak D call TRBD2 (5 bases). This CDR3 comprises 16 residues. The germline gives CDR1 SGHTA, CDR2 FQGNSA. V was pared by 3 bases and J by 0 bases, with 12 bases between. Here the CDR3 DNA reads TGTGCCAGCAGCTTGAACGGGGTGATAGCCAAAAACATTCAGTACTTC. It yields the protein CASSLNGVIAKNIQYF.

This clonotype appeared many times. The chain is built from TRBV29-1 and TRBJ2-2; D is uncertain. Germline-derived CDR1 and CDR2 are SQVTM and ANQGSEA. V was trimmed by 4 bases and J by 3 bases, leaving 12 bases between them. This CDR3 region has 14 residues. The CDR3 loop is CSVVPGPDTGELFF. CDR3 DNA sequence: TGCAGCGTTGTACCAGGACCCGACACCGGGGAGCTGTTTTTT.

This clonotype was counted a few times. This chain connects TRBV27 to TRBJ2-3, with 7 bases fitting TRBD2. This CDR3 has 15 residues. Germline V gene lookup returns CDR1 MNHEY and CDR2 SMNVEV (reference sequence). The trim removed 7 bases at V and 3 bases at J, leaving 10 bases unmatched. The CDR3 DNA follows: TGTGCCAGCAACTCGCCGGGGAGGGTGACAGATACGCAGTATTTT. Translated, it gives CASNSPGRVTDTQYF.

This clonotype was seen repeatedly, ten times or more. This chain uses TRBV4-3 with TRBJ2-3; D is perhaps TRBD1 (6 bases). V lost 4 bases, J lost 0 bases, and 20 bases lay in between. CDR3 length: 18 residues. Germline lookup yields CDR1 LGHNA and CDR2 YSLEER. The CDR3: CASSPTPGAGPSTDTQYF. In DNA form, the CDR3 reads TGCGCCAGCAGCCCTACGCCAGGGGCTGGACCTAGCACAGATACGCAGTATTTT.

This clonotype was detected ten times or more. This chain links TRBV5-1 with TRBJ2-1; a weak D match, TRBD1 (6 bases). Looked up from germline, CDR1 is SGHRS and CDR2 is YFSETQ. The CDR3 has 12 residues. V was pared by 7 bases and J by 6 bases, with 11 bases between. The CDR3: CASRRGGNEQFF. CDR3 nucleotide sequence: TGCGCCAGCCGCAGGGGTGGCAATGAGCAGTTCTTC.

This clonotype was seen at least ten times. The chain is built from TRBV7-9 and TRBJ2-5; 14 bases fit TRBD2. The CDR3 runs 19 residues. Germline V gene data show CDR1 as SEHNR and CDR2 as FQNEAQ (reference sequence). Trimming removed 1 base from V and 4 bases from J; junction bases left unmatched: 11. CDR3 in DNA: TGTGCCAGCAGCTTAGACCTGGATGGGGGACTAGCGGGGGTAGAGACCCAGTACTTC. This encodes CASSLDLDGGLAGVETQYF.

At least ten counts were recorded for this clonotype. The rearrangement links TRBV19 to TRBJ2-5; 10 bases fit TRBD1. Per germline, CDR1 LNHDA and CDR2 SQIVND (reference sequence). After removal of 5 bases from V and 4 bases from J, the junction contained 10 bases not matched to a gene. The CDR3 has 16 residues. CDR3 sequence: CASSAKTGGVLETQYF. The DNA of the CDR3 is TGTGCCAGTAGTGCCAAGACAGGGGGCGTATTAGAGACCCAGTACTTC. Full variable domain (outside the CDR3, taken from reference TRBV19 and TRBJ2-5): DGGITQSPKYLFRKEGQNVTLSCEQNLNHDAMYWYRQDPGQGLRLIYYSQIVNDFQKGDIAEGYSVSREKKESFPLTVTSAQKNPTAFYLCASSAKTGGVLETQYFGPGTRLLVL.

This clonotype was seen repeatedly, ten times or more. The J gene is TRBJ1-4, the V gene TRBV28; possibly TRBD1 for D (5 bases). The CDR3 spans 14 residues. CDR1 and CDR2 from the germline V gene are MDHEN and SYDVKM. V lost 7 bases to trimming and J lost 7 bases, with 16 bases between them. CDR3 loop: CASTNPGVGEKLFF. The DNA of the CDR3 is TGTGCCAGCACCAATCCGGGGGTTGGTGAAAAACTGTTTTTT.

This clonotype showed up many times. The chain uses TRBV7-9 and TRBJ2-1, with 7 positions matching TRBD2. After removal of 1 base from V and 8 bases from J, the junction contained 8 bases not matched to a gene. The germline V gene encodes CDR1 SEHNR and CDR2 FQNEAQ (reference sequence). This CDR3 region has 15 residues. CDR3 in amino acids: CASSLVGRTFDEQFF. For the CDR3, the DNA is TGTGCCAGCAGCTTAGTCGGGAGGACTTTCGATGAGCAGTTCTTC.

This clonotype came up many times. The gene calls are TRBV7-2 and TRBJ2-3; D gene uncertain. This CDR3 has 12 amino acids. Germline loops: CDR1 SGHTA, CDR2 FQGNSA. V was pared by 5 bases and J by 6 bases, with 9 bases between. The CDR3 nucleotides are TGTGCCAGCAGCCGTCCTGTGGATACGCAGTATTTT. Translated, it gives CASSRPVDTQYF.

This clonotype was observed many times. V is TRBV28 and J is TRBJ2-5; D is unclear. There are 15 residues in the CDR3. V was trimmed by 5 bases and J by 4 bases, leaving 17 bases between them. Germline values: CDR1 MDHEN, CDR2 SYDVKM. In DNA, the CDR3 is TGTGCCAGCAGTACGCCATACGCCTCTCGAGAGACCCAGTACTTC. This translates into CASSTPYASRETQYF.

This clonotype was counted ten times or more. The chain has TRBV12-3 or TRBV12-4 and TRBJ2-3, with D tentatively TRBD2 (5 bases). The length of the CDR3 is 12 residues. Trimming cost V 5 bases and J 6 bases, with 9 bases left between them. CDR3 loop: CASSLRGDTQYF. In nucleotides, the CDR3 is TGTGCCAGCAGTCTACGGGGTGATACGCAGTATTTT.

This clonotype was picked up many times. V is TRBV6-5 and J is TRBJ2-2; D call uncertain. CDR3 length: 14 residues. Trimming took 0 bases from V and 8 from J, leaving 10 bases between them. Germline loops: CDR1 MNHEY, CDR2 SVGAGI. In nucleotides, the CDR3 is TGTGCCAGCAGTTACTCAATACTCCTGGGGGAGCTGTTTTTT. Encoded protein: CASSYSILLGELFF.

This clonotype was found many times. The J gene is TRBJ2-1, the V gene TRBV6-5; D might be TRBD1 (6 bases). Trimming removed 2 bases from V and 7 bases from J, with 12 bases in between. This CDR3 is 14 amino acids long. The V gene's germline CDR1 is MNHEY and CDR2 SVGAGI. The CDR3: CASSYGLGGNEQFF. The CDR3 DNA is TGTGCCAGCAGTTACGGTCTAGGGGGTAATGAGCAGTTCTTC.

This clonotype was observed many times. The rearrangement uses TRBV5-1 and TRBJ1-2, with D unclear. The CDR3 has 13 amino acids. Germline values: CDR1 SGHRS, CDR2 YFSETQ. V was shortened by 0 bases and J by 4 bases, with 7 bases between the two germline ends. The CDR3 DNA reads TGCGCCAGCAGCTTGGCGGATTTCTATGGCTACACCTTC. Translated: CASSLADFYGYTF. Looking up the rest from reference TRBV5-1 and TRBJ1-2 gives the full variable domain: KAGVTQTPRYLIKTRGQQVTLSCSPISGHRSVSWYQQTPGQGLQFLFEYFSETQRNKGNFPGRFSGRQFSNSRSEMNVSTLELGDSALYLCASSLADFYGYTFGSGTRLTVV.

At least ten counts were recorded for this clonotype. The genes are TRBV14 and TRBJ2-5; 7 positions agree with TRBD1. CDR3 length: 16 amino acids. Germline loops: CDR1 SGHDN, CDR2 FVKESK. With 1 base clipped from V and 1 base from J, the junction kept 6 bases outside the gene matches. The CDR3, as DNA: TGTGCCAGCAGCCAAGGTTTGTGGACAGGCCAAGAGACCCAGTACTTC. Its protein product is CASSQGLWTGQETQYF.

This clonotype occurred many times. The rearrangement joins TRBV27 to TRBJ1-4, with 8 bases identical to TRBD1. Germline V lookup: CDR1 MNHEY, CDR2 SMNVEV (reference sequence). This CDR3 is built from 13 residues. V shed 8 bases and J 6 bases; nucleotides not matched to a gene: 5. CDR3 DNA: TGTGCCAGCCAGGGGGCTGGGTATGAAAAACTGTTTTTT. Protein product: CASQGAGYEKLFF.